What follows are 18 T cell receptor beta chains derived from one specimen sequenced in a study of cytomegalovirus exposure and HLA in healthy donors. PCR was performed using 60 Vbeta and 13 Jbeta primers. Sequencing was performed with immunoSEQ multiplex PCR; in TCRdb, only in-frame clones are kept and a portion is missing. The sample lists some 120,000 clones; 74% were seen once. Material for sequencing was PBMCs. The origin of the receptors is a woman aged 45-65 years in good health and CMV-seropositive.

The gene calls are TRBV6-5 and TRBJ1-6; possible D gene TRBD1, 6 bases. V gave up 6 bases and J gave up 5 bases, with 14 bases separating them. This CDR3 contains 15 residues. The V gene's germline CDR1 is MNHEY and CDR2 SVGAGI. The CDR3 nucleotides read TGTGCCAGCAGCCAAGTGGACAGTAATAATTCACCCCTCCACTTT. Its protein product is CASSQVDSNNSPLHF.

This sequence joins TRBV30 and TRBJ2-7; the D gene is possibly TRBD2 (5 bases). V gave up 5 bases and J gave up 7 bases, with 15 bases separating them. CDR3 size: 12 residues. The V gene's germline CDR1 is GTSNPN and CDR2 SVGIG (reference sequence). Here the CDR3 reads CAWRDAGLEQYF. CDR3 coding DNA: TGTGCCTGGCGCGACGCGGGTTTGGAGCAGTACTTC.

This clone was detected a few times. This chain uses TRBV6-5 with TRBJ1-2, with TRBD1 matching 10 bases. Trimming cost V 2 bases and J 7 bases; bases outside gene matches: 1. The germline CDR1 and CDR2 sequences are MNHEY and SVGAGI. The CDR3 totals 13 residues. CDR3 sequence reads: CASSYRQGAGYTF. The CDR3 DNA sequence: TGTGCCAGCAGTTACAGACAGGGGGCTGGCTACACCTTC.

The rearrangement uses TRBV7-6 and TRBJ1-5, with D perhaps TRBD1 (5 bases). Germline CDR1 and CDR2: SGHVS and FNYEAQ. V was clipped by 5 bases and J by 5 bases, with 16 bases between them. This CDR3 contains 15 residues. CDR3 sequence reads: CASSQDTRGHQPQHF. Here the CDR3 DNA reads TGTGCCAGCAGCCAGGACACGCGGGGTCATCAGCCCCAGCATTTT.

V and J are TRBV7-2 and TRBJ1-5, with D perhaps TRBD1 (6 bases). The germline CDR1 and CDR2 sequences are SGHTA and FQGNSA. Trimming took off 5 bases at V and 3 bases at J, with 11 bases between the two ends. This CDR3 contains 14 residues. CDR3 DNA: TGTGCCAGCAGCCGAGGACAGTACAATCAGCCCCAGCATTTT. It is translated as CASSRGQYNQPQHF.

The V gene is TRBV23-1, the J gene TRBJ1-3, with D perhaps TRBD1 (5 bases). TRBV23-1 is known as an ORF, though its function is uncertain. This CDR3 region has 18 residues. With 3 bases removed from V and 0 bases from J, the gap between germline ends came to 18 bases. This CDR3 is CASSHPGYGGSSGNTIYF. The DNA for the CDR3 is TGCGCCAGCAGTCACCCCGGGTACGGGGGGAGCTCTGGAAACACCATATATTTT.

J is TRBJ2-5 and V is TRBV19; weak D call: TRBD2 (6 bases). The CDR3 is 10 amino acids. The germline V gene encodes CDR1 LNHDA and CDR2 SQIVND (reference sequence). The CDR3 sequence is CAAGQETQYF. The CDR3 coding sequence is TGTGCGGCGGGGCAAGAGACCCAGTACTTC.

This clone was detected once. The chain is built from TRBV27 and TRBJ1-2; 8 bases agree with TRBD1. Germline loops: CDR1 MNHEY, CDR2 SMNVEV (reference sequence). This CDR3 is built from 14 residues. J was trimmed by 3 bases and V by 0 bases; bases with no gene match: 0. In DNA form, the CDR3 reads TGTGCCAGCAGTTTATCGGGACAGGACTATGGCTACACCTTC. This codes for CASSLSGQDYGYTF.

The CDR3: CASSLRIWDLEVTF. CDR3 DNA: TGTGCCAGCAGCCTGCGGATATGGGACTTAGAAGTCACCTTC. This chain uses TRBV7-6 with TRBJ1-2, with a weak D call TRBD1 (5 bases). This CDR3 is 14 amino acids long. In germline, CDR1 is SGHVS, CDR2 FNYEAQ. The ends were cut back, 5 bases at V and 13 bases at J, with 23 bases in the middle.

This chain uses TRBV9 with TRBJ2-2; a weak D match, TRBD1 (6 bases). This CDR3 has 15 amino acids. Germline V gene sequence: CDR1 SGDLS, CDR2 YYNGEE. Trimming stripped 4 bases from V and 7 bases from J, with 17 bases between. Here the CDR3 reads CASSLYLQGIGELFF. DNA of the CDR3: TGTGCCAGCAGCCTATACCTCCAGGGGATCGGGGAGCTGTTTTTT.

This chain uses TRBV2 with TRBJ2-2; D possibly corresponds to TRBD2 (6 bases). The CDR3 runs to 16 residues. V was shortened by 9 bases and J by 2 bases, with 19 bases between the two germline ends. Germline V gene data show CDR1 as SNHLY and CDR2 as FYNNEI. CDR3 in amino acids: CASTESGVSNTGELFF. Here the CDR3 DNA reads TGTGCCAGTACCGAATCGGGGGTTTCCAACACCGGGGAGCTGTTTTTT.

The chain uses TRBV19 and TRBJ2-2, with D possibly TRBD1 on 7 matching bases. V gave up 6 bases and J gave up 4 bases, with 18 bases separating them. This CDR3 is 16 amino acids long. Germline loops: CDR1 LNHDA, CDR2 SQIVND (reference sequence). The CDR3 protein is CASSDRVKGGTGELFF. CDR3 nucleotides: TGTGCCAGTAGCGACAGGGTAAAGGGAGGCACCGGGGAGCTGTTTTTT.

The chain carries TRBV15 and TRBJ2-5; D possibly corresponds to TRBD2 (6 bases). CDR1 is LNHNV, CDR2 YYDKDF, per germline (reference sequence). The germline V and J ends were trimmed by 8 bases and 5 bases, with 15 bases remaining between them. CDR3 length: 13 amino acids. DNA for the CDR3: TGTGCCACCGGGACTCATGCGCGGGAGACCCAGTACTTC. The encoded protein is CATGTHARETQYF.

V and J are TRBV20-1 and TRBJ1-2; no definite D call. V dropped 6 bases and J dropped 8 bases, with 13 bases sitting between them. The CDR3 covers 11 residues. Germline V gives CDR1 DFQATT, CDR2 SNEGSKA (reference sequence). CDR3 loop: CSAQRSEGYTF. The CDR3 nucleotides read TGCAGTGCCCAGAGGTCGGAGGGCTACACCTTC.

The rearrangement links TRBV6-6 to TRBJ1-2; D remains unclear. Germline values: CDR1 MNHNY, CDR2 SVGAGI (reference sequence). The ends were cut back, 6 bases at V and 7 bases at J, with 15 bases in the middle. The CDR3 is 13 amino acids. The DNA of the CDR3 is TGTGCCAGCAGCCAGGACGGGGATTCTGGCTACACCTTC. It is translated as CASSQDGDSGYTF.

The rearrangement uses TRBV4-2 and TRBJ2-3, with D possibly matching TRBD2 (5 bases). Per the germline V gene, CDR1 is LGHNA and CDR2 is YNFKEQ. The CDR3 spans 13 residues. V lost 6 bases, J lost 6 bases, and 13 bases lay in between. The CDR3 here is CASRQTGKDTQYF. CDR3 nucleotide sequence: TGTGCCAGCAGACAGACGGGGAAGGATACGCAGTATTTT.

The chain employs TRBV6-5 and TRBJ2-7; the D gene is possibly TRBD2 (6 bases). The germline V and J ends were trimmed by 6 bases and 2 bases, with 11 bases remaining between them. Germline-derived CDR1 and CDR2 are MNHEY and SVGAGI. The length of the CDR3 is 13 residues. The CDR3 sequence is CASSPGGTYEQYF. The CDR3 nucleotides read TGTGCCAGCAGCCCCGGAGGGACCTACGAGCAGTACTTC.

The J gene is TRBJ2-7, the V gene TRBV10-3; D might be TRBD1 (6 bases). The germline V gene has CDR1 ENHRY and CDR2 SYGVKD. V lost 7 bases to trimming and J lost 2 bases, with 12 bases between them. There are 13 residues in the CDR3. CDR3 sequence: CAIKGDVPYEQYF. The CDR3 DNA reads as TGTGCCATCAAGGGGGATGTGCCCTACGAGCAGTACTTC.